The rows below give T cell receptor beta chains drawn from one sample of a study of CD8+ T cells in alopecia areata. Repertoires were generated with immunoSEQ multiplex PCR, while TCRdb's copy carries only in-frame clones and drops some. The sample includes under 250,000 clones, roughly 50% of them seen just once. Sequenced input: CD8+ T cells sorted from blood. Receptor source: a human donor in good health. CDR3s include the opening cysteine and the closing phenylalanine or tryptophan. D genes are given only for firm matches.

v_call d_call cdr3_aa
TRBV5-1 TRBD1 CASSSGTGGKTQYF
TRBV4-1 TRBD1 CASSLISGTGLSGANVLTF
TRBV7-9 TRBD1 CASRGQGAEETQYF
TRBV29-1 NA CSVVLNTGELFF
TRBV5-8 TRBD1 CASTWTGFANVLTF
TRBV9 TRBD2 CASSPPSGATDTQYF
TRBV5-6 NA CASSSGSQPQHF
TRBV2 NA CASGSVPSYGYTF
TRBV28 NA CASSLEVVRNTEAFF
TRBV7-9 NA CASSYSTGTRGRETQYF
TRBV27 TRBD1 CASRLGQGLGTQYF
TRBV5-1 TRBD1 CASSGDSLYGYTF
TRBV5-4 NA CASSRGNSPLHF